The 26 T cell receptor beta chains below were found in one sample sequenced in a study of regulatory T cells in long-lasting Graves disease (dated by TCRdb to about 2021). The sample's time point label, in plain terms: persistent/refractory GD, antithyroid drugs over 5 years with positive TRAb. RNA was extracted from PBMCs in TRIzol for both TCR sequencing and RNA sequencing. Library creation used multiplex PCR. These reads were obtained on an Illumina HiSeq 4000. To build TCR beta libraries, CDR3 regions were amplified by Arm-PCR using iRepertoire HTBI primers. Using fastp at Q25 and MiXCR, TCRdb reprocessed the public reads and kept productive beta chains. Each CDR3 protein appears once, grouped with its most common genes and DNA. The sample table records 700,000 or so distinct CDR3 sequences; 30% of these occur just once. The ten largest clones capture around 42% of the sample. The material sequenced was peripheral blood mononuclear cells (PBMCs), taken when the disease was refractory, from a patient treated with antithyroid drugs. All receptors come from a female donor with Graves disease.

This clonotype was counted only a few times. The CDR3 DNA is TGTGCCAGCAGCCGGTGGAGGGGAAACACCATATATTTT. It codes for CASSRWRGNTIYF. The genes are TRBV7-3 and TRBJ1-3; D is undetermined. Germline-derived CDR1 and CDR2 are SGHTA and FQGTGA. V was pared by 5 bases and J by 4 bases, with 9 bases between. The CDR3 extends over 13 amino acids.

This clonotype has only a few counts. The rearrangement joins TRBV2 to TRBJ2-7, with TRBD2 matching 14 bases. V lost 1 base to trimming and J lost 2 bases; unmatched junction nucleotides: 10. The germline V gene has CDR1 SNHLY and CDR2 FYNNEI. The CDR3 extends over 19 amino acids. The CDR3 bases are TGTGCCAGCAGTGAAGATATCAACCGACTAGCGGGAGGGGCCTACGAGCAGTACTTC. Its translation: CASSEDINRLAGGAYEQYF.

The rearrangement links TRBV12-3 or TRBV12-4 to TRBJ1-2, with 8 bases identical to TRBD1. The V gene end was trimmed by 6 bases and the J gene end by 0 bases; junction bases not matched to a gene: 15. This CDR3 contains 18 residues. The CDR3 nucleotides are TGTGCCAGCAGGGCCACAATCCTACAGGGGGTGACTAACTATGGCTACACCTTC. As protein: CASRATILQGVTNYGYTF.

This clonotype has only a few counts. The chain is built from TRBV6-1 and TRBJ2-7; D might be TRBD2 (5 bases). V lost 5 bases, J lost 4 bases, and 18 bases lay in between. The CDR3 consists of 15 residues. Germline V CDR1 and CDR2: MNHNS, SASEGT. CDR3 DNA: TGTGCCAGCAGTCCCCGGACTGGATGGGGTTACGAGCAGTACTTC. Translated: CASSPRTGWGYEQYF.

This clonotype was recorded a few times. The chain recombines TRBV6-1 with TRBJ1-1; possible D gene TRBD1, 5 bases. The CDR3 covers 15 residues. V lost 6 bases and J 0 bases, leaving 14 bases between the germline ends. Germline assignment: CDR1 MNHNS and CDR2 SASEGT. The CDR3 coding sequence is TGTGCCAGCAGGGGGCCAATTTCCATGAACACTGAAGCTTTCTTT. Translated, it gives CASRGPISMNTEAFF.

The chain joins TRBV12-3 or TRBV12-4 to TRBJ2-7; 8 bases are shared with TRBD2. J lost 2 bases, V lost 4 bases, and 10 bases had no gene match. The CDR3 is 16 residues long. CDR3 nucleotides: TGTGCCAGCAGTTCCGCCGAAGCGGGAGCCCCCTACGAGCAGTACTTC. Residues: CASSSAEAGAPYEQYF.

There are a few counts of this clonotype. V gene TRBV20-1 combines with J gene TRBJ1-1; D unclear. CDR3 length equals 15 residues. Between the trimmed V and J ends, which lost 1 base and 0 bases, there was a span of 12 bases. Germline loops: CDR1 DFQATT, CDR2 SNEGSKA (reference sequence). The DNA for the CDR3 is TGCAGTGCTAGAGGGCCGGGTTGGGTGAACACTGAAGCTTTCTTT. Its translation is CSARGPGWVNTEAFF.

This clonotype was counted a few times. V gene TRBV12-3 or TRBV12-4 combines with J gene TRBJ2-7, with D possibly matching TRBD2 (7 bases). The CDR3 has 17 amino acids. Trimming cost V 4 bases and J 8 bases, with 27 bases left between them. As DNA, the CDR3 is TGTGCCAGCAGTTCCCGGAGGGGGGCGGGGAGGGCCCCCCAGCAGTACTTC. Translation gives CASSSRRGAGRAPQQYF.

V is TRBV2 and J is TRBJ1-5; 10 nucleotides match TRBD1. The J segment lost 6 bases and the V segment lost 9 bases, leaving 8 bases of the junction unmatched. From germline, CDR1 is SNHLY and CDR2 FYNNEI. The CDR3 has 14 amino acids. In DNA form, the CDR3 reads TGTGCCAGTGGGCGACAGGGGGCTGTTCAGCCCCAGCATTTT. Translating it yields CASGRQGAVQPQHF. Full variable domain (remainder filled in from reference TRBV2 and TRBJ1-5): EPEVTQTPSHQVTQMGQEVILRCVPISNHLYFYWYRQILGQKVEFLVSFYNNEISEKSEIFDDQFSVERPDGSNFTLKIRSTKLEDSAMYFCASGRQGAVQPQHFGDGTRLSIL.

About this clonotype itself: This CDR3 is missing its conserved last phenylalanine or tryptophan, likely due to a read error. This chain links TRBV12-3 or TRBV12-4 with TRBJ1-4; D unresolved. The V gene lost 7 bases and the J gene lost 3 bases, with 15 bases spanning the gap. The CDR3 loop spans 15 amino acids. The CDR3 sequence is CASILDGLANEKLFL. In DNA, the CDR3 is TGTGCCAGCATTCTTGACGGGCTAGCTAATGAAAAACTGTTTCTT.

Ten or more counts support this clonotype. The V gene is TRBV2, the J gene TRBJ2-5, with D tentatively TRBD2 (5 bases). CDR1 and CDR2 from the germline V gene are SNHLY and FYNNEI. The CDR3 runs to 12 residues. Trimming cost V 7 bases and J 4 bases, with 10 bases left between them. In DNA, the CDR3 is TGTGCCAGCAAGGCAGGAGGAGAGACCCAGTACTTC. Amino acids: CASKAGGETQYF. Full variable domain (outside the CDR3, taken from reference TRBV2 and TRBJ2-5): EPEVTQTPSHQVTQMGQEVILRCVPISNHLYFYWYRQILGQKVEFLVSFYNNEISEKSEIFDDQFSVERPDGSNFTLKIRSTKLEDSAMYFCASKAGGETQYFGPGTRLLVL.

The J gene is TRBJ2-5, the V gene TRBV12-3 or TRBV12-4; maybe TRBD1 (5 bases). Trimming shortened V by 3 bases and J by 2 bases, and 13 bases separated the two germline ends. This CDR3 is 15 amino acids long. The DNA of the CDR3 is TGTGCCAGCAGTTTTAGACAGCGTATACAAGAGACCCAGTACTTC. The encoded protein is CASSFRQRIQETQYF.

V is TRBV13 and J is TRBJ2-2; 11 positions agree with TRBD2. In germline, CDR1 is PRHDT, CDR2 FYEKMQ (reference sequence). V was pared by 4 bases and J by 3 bases, with 7 bases of the junction left unmatched. The CDR3 runs 17 residues. The CDR3 is CASSSKKLAGDTGELFF. Written as DNA, the CDR3 is TGTGCCAGCAGCTCCAAAAAACTAGCGGGAGACACCGGGGAGCTGTTTTTT.

Ten or more counts support this clonotype. This rearrangement joins TRBV11-1 to TRBJ2-7, with 7 bases identical to TRBD2. The ends lost 8 bases at V and 3 bases at J; junction bases unmatched: 7. Germline V gene data show CDR1 as SGHAT and CDR2 as FQDESV (reference sequence). This CDR3 region has 13 residues. This chain's CDR3 is CASAPSGNYEQYF. The CDR3 region has the DNA TGTGCCAGCGCGCCTAGCGGAAACTACGAGCAGTACTTC.

This clonotype was recorded a few times. The chain recombines TRBV28 with TRBJ1-6; D unclear. The CDR3 covers 11 residues. V lost 7 bases and J 11 bases, leaving 9 bases between the germline ends. The germline V gene has CDR1 MDHEN and CDR2 SYDVKM. This CDR3 is CASMASPPLHF. CDR3 nucleotide sequence: TGTGCCAGCATGGCCTCACCACCCCTCCACTTT.

There are many counts of this clonotype. The CDR3 region is CASSLGSGRGSPGTQYF. The CDR3 DNA follows: TGTGCCAGCAGCTTAGGGAGCGGGAGGGGGAGCCCGGGGACCCAGTACTTC. The rearrangement joins TRBV11-2 to TRBJ2-5, with TRBD2 matching over 10 bases. The CDR3 length is 17 residues. Germline-derived CDR1 and CDR2 are SGHAT and FQNNGV. V was pared by 1 base and J by 7 bases, with 12 bases of the junction left unmatched.

This clonotype was observed a handful of times. The chain links TRBV5-8 to TRBJ1-1; possibly TRBD1 for D (5 bases). The CDR3 is made up of 11 amino acids. V shed 1 base and J shed 10 bases, with 8 bases lying between them. Germline V gene data show CDR1 as SGHTS and CDR2 as YDEGEE. Written as DNA, the CDR3 is TGTGCCAGCAGCTTGCGGGGCGCAGCTTTCTTT. Amino acids: CASSLRGAAFF.

V usage is TRBV29-1 and J usage is TRBJ2-7, with D hard to call. V was cut by 4 bases and J by 1 base, with 14 bases left in between. CDR1 and CDR2 (germline): SQVTM, ANQGSEA. This CDR3 is built from 14 residues. The CDR3 DNA follows: TGCAGCGTTGTGGCACCCAGTAGTTCCTACGAGCAGTACTTC. It translates to CSVVAPSSSYEQYF.

This clonotype was counted many times. The chain links TRBV7-2 to TRBJ1-2; TRBD1 matches at 10 bases. There are 15 residues in the CDR3. Germline values: CDR1 SGHTA, CDR2 FQGNSA. The ends lost 4 bases at V and 4 bases at J; junction bases unmatched: 6. The DNA for the CDR3 is TGTGCCAGCAGCTCAACCGGGACAGGGGTCTATGGCTACACCTTC. Translated, it gives CASSSTGTGVYGYTF. Variable domain in full (rest from reference TRBV7-2 and TRBJ1-2): GAGVSQSPSNKVTEKGKDVELRCDPISGHTALYWYRQSLGQGLEFLIYFQGNSAPDKSGLPSDRFSAERTGGSVSTLTIQRTQQEDSAVYLCASSSTGTGVYGYTFGSGTRLTVV.

V is TRBV30 and J is TRBJ1-1; D is ambiguous. This CDR3 comprises 12 residues. Per the germline V gene, CDR1 is GTSNPN and CDR2 is SVGIG (reference sequence). Deletions cut 4 bases from V and 0 bases from J, with 6 bases between. The CDR3 DNA follows: TGTGCCTGGAACACTTTGAACACTGAAGCTTTCTTT. Protein product: CAWNTLNTEAFF.

V and J are TRBV7-2 and TRBJ2-7; 7 bases are shared with TRBD1. The V gene's germline CDR1 is SGHTA and CDR2 FQGNSA. The V and J ends lost 6 bases and 1 base, in that order; junction bases with no gene match: 12. The length of the CDR3 is 16 residues. CDR3 residues: CASSPTGVAISYEQYF. The CDR3 DNA is TGTGCCAGCAGTCCCACAGGGGTCGCTATATCCTACGAGCAGTACTTC. The variable domain in full, with the rest retrieved from reference TRBV7-2 and TRBJ2-7, is GAGVSQSPSNKVTEKGKDVELRCDPISGHTALYWYRQSLGQGLEFLIYFQGNSAPDKSGLPSDRFSAERTGGSVSTLTIQRTQQEDSAVYLCASSPTGVAISYEQYFGPGTRLTVT.

The chain carries TRBV11-2 and TRBJ1-4; 7 bases are shared with TRBD1. V dropped 3 bases and J dropped 6; count of bases not matched to a gene: 7. The CDR3 is 15 residues long. Germline assignment: CDR1 SGHAT and CDR2 FQNNGV. The CDR3 DNA reads TGTGCCAGCAGCTTTCGAGGGACAGCGGATGAAAAACTGTTTTTT. It encodes CASSFRGTADEKLFF.

The chain is built from TRBV20-1 and TRBJ2-5; 7 positions agree with TRBD1. The CDR3 has 13 amino acids. From germline, CDR1 is DFQATT and CDR2 SNEGSKA (reference sequence). Trimming at V came to 6 bases and at J to 2 bases, leaving 6 bases not matched to a gene. This chain's CDR3 is CSASWDRQETQYF. The CDR3 nucleotides are TGCAGTGCGTCATGGGACAGACAAGAGACCCAGTACTTC.

At least ten counts were recorded for this clonotype. V and J are TRBV28 and TRBJ1-2, with a weak D call TRBD1 (6 bases). V was shortened by 6 bases and J by 4 bases, with 18 bases between the two germline ends. CDR1 is MDHEN, CDR2 SYDVKM, per germline. The CDR3 spans 15 residues. CDR3 bases: TGTGCCAGCAGGATTACAGGGACCCGTGCCTATGGCTACACCTTC. As protein: CASRITGTRAYGYTF.

The rearrangement uses TRBV6-2 or TRBV6-3 and TRBJ1-1; D gene ambiguous. Germline CDR1 is MNHEY and CDR2 is SVGEGT. Between the trimmed V and J ends, which lost 5 bases and 8 bases, there was a span of 15 bases. CDR3 length: 13 amino acids. This chain's CDR3 is CASSEKRAEEAFF. CDR3 bases: TGTGCCAGCAGTGAGAAAAGAGCAGAGGAAGCTTTCTTT.

The CDR3 protein is CASEQTNTEAFF. For the CDR3, the DNA is TGTGCCAGCGAGCAGACAAACACTGAAGCTTTCTTT. The rearrangement joins TRBV6-1 to TRBJ1-1; D is unresolved. The CDR3 is 12 residues long. Germline CDR1 and CDR2: MNHNS and SASEGT. Trimming pared 8 bases from V and 2 bases from J, leaving 9 bases between.